This T cell receptor (beta chain) was sequenced for a study of OX40 agonist ivuxolimab in advanced cancers. This clone showed up just once. Per germline, CDR1 SGHDT and CDR2 YYEEEE. V was cut by 4 bases and J by 3 bases, with 14 bases left in between. The CDR3 contains 14 residues. The data were produced by immunoSEQ multiplex PCR, yet TCRdb's version contains in-frame clones alone and is incomplete. The sample consists of 75,000 to 100,000 clones, about 91% of them appearing once. The chain couples TRBV5-6 to TRBJ2-7; tentatively, D is TRBD1 (5 bases). The sequences come from CD4+ or CD8+ T cells sorted from blood, collected in a trial of the OX40 agonist ivuxolimab. The receptor's source is an adult with an advanced solid tumor such as melanoma, head and neck, liver or kidney cancer. CDR3 DNA sequence: TGTGCCAGCAGCCAACTCGACAGCAACTACGAGCAGTACTTC. Its protein is CASSQLDSNYEQYF.